These 28 T cell receptor beta chains came from one sample sequenced in a study of tumor-infiltrating lymphocytes in localized non-small cell lung cancer. The protocol was immunoSEQ multiplex PCR, while the TCRdb copy is restricted to in-frame clones and leaves out a portion. Of around 15,000 clones in the sample, 65% to 85% are singletons; the top ten hold 10%. Sequences were obtained from uninvolved lung tissue not adjacent to the tumor. The receptors originated from a human donor with non-small cell lung cancer.

This chain links TRBV2 with TRBJ2-1; D unresolved. The V end was cut by 3 bases, the J end by 11 bases, with 11 bases between. This CDR3 is 12 amino acids long. CDR1 is SNHLY and CDR2 is FYNNEI in the germline V gene. The CDR3 nucleotides are TGTGCCAGCAGTGATATCGACGCTCAGCAGTTCTTC. This translates into CASSDIDAQQFF.

The chain has TRBV27 and TRBJ2-1; D may be TRBD2 (6 bases). Germline CDR1 reads MNHEY; CDR2 reads SMNVEV (reference sequence). Trimming stripped 6 bases from V and 15 bases from J, with 21 bases between. This CDR3 has 13 amino acids. The CDR3 here is CASSLGLGVRLFF. CDR3 coding DNA: TGTGCCAGCAGCCTGGGACTCGGGGTCCGTCTGTTCTTC.

The chain uses TRBV7-6 and TRBJ1-1; D unclear. V was cut by 1 base and J by 3 bases, with 12 bases left in between. The CDR3 is 15 amino acids. From germline, CDR1 is SGHVS and CDR2 FNYEAQ. CDR3 bases: TGTGCCAGCAGCTTAGTGGAAGGCAAGGACACTGAAGCTTTCTTT. This encodes CASSLVEGKDTEAFF.

The V gene is TRBV20-1, the J gene TRBJ2-5, with D tentatively TRBD1 or TRBD2 (5 bases each). The germline V gene has CDR1 DFQATT and CDR2 SNEGSKA (reference sequence). CDR3 length: 11 amino acids. The V and J ends lost 7 bases and 5 bases respectively, with 11 bases between them. The CDR3 here is CSGGPGETQYF. The CDR3 DNA reads TGCAGTGGGGGACCTGGGGAGACCCAGTACTTC.

This clone was detected only once. CDR3 region: CASSLEGGVTDTQYF. The CDR3 bases are TGTGCCAGCAGCCTAGAAGGGGGAGTTACGGATACGCAGTATTTT. The chain links TRBV9 to TRBJ2-3; D is perhaps TRBD1 (6 bases). CDR1 and CDR2 from the germline V gene are SGDLS and YYNGEE. CDR3 size: 15 residues. V was cut by 4 bases and J by 6 bases, with 18 bases left in between.

The chain is built from TRBV18 and TRBJ2-4; D is tentatively TRBD1 or TRBD2 (7 bases each). The CDR3 spans 18 residues. Germline assignment: CDR1 KGHSH and CDR2 LQKENI. V lost 3 bases and J lost 0, with 18 bases in between. CDR3 sequence (DNA): TGTGCCAGCTCACCGTTCAGGGGGGGATTAATAGCCAAAAACATTCAGTACTTC. It encodes CASSPFRGGLIAKNIQYF.

The chain carries TRBV6-1 and TRBJ2-7; 7 bases are a match to TRBD1. Germline V CDR1 and CDR2: MNHNS, SASEGT. J lost 6 bases, V lost 0 bases, and 5 bases had no gene match. The length of the CDR3 is 14 residues. The CDR3 sequence is CASSEALGGGEQYF. DNA of the CDR3: TGTGCCAGCAGTGAAGCGCTAGGGGGCGGCGAGCAGTACTTC.

The rearrangement joins TRBV5-1 to TRBJ2-3; TRBD2 matches 8 bases. Per the germline V gene, CDR1 is SGHRS and CDR2 is YFSETQ. Unmatched junction bases numbered 17, after V lost 1 base and J lost 7 bases. This CDR3 spans 18 amino acids. CDR3: CASSLRPWVAGTGNTQYF. DNA of the CDR3: TGCGCCAGCAGCTTGCGCCCCTGGGTAGCGGGAACTGGAAATACGCAGTATTTT.

The chain is built from TRBV10-3 and TRBJ1-3, with 7 bases matching TRBD1. The germline V gene encodes CDR1 ENHRY and CDR2 SYGVKD. The CDR3 length is 16 residues. Trimming took 2 bases from V and 2 from J; bases not matched to a gene: 6. CDR3 DNA: TGTGCCATCAGTGAGCTCGGGACAGCCGCTGGAAACACCATATATTTT. Translated: CAISELGTAAGNTIYF.

This chain uses TRBV30 with TRBJ2-5, with unresolved D. This CDR3 has 12 residues. Looked up from germline, CDR1 is GTSNPN and CDR2 is SVGIG (reference sequence). Trimming removed 4 bases from V and 4 bases from J, with 10 bases in between. The CDR3 nucleotides read TGTGCCTGGACCGGCGGTACAGAGACCCAGTACTTC. This encodes CAWTGGTETQYF.

This sequence joins TRBV19 and TRBJ1-2, with D unclear. The CDR3 spans 14 residues. The ends were cut back, 3 bases at V and 4 bases at J, with 12 bases in the middle. Germline lookup yields CDR1 LNHDA and CDR2 SQIVND (reference sequence). For the CDR3, the DNA is TGTGCCAGTAGTATCTCCGGGCTAACCTATGGCTACACCTTC. It translates to CASSISGLTYGYTF.

The chain couples TRBV7-3 to TRBJ1-1, with 9 bases aligning to TRBD1. The germline V gene has CDR1 SGHTA and CDR2 FQGTGA. Trimming at V came to 3 bases and at J to 5 bases, leaving 1 base not matched to a gene. The CDR3 contains 13 residues. CDR3 in amino acids: CASSLDRGTEAFF. The DNA for the CDR3 is TGTGCCAGCAGCTTGGACAGGGGAACTGAAGCTTTCTTT.

This chain's CDR3 is CASSVGGMSGNEQFF. The CDR3 region has the DNA TGTGCCAGCAGCGTAGGCGGGATGAGTGGTAATGAGCAGTTCTTC. The J gene is TRBJ2-1, the V gene TRBV9; TRBD2 is a possible D gene (6 bases). The CDR3 runs to 15 residues. Per the germline V gene, CDR1 is SGDLS and CDR2 is YYNGEE. Deletions cut 0 bases from V and 7 bases from J, with 14 bases between.

The rearrangement joins TRBV5-1 to TRBJ2-5, with D tentatively TRBD1 (6 bases). Germline values: CDR1 SGHRS, CDR2 YFSETQ. V was pared by 7 bases and J by 4 bases, with 20 bases between. The CDR3 runs to 15 residues. The CDR3 nucleotides read TGCGCCAGCTCCCACCCCGGGACATCAGGAGAGACCCAGTACTTC. Translation: CASSHPGTSGETQYF. Together with reference TRBV5-1 and TRBJ2-5, the CDR3 gives the full variable domain: KAGVTQTPRYLIKTRGQQVTLSCSPISGHRSVSWYQQTPGQGLQFLFEYFSETQRNKGNFPGRFSGRQFSNSRSEMNVSTLELGDSALYLCASSHPGTSGETQYFGPGTRLLVL.

CDR3 DNA: TGCGCCAGCAGCTCCCTTGGGACTAGCGGGGACGAGCAGTACTTC. It translates to CASSSLGTSGDEQYF. This chain connects TRBV5-1 to TRBJ2-5; 13 nucleotides agree with TRBD2. The DNA end lines up better with TRBJ2-7; the J call may be wrong. Germline assignment: CDR1 SGHRS and CDR2 YFSETQ. CDR3 length: 15 amino acids.

The V call is TRBV14, the J call TRBJ2-2, with D perhaps TRBD2 (6 bases). Deletions cut 0 bases from V and 4 bases from J, with 12 bases between. Germline CDR1 is SGHDN and CDR2 is FVKESK. The CDR3 spans 16 residues. This chain's CDR3 is CASSQDVGEATGELFF. Written as DNA, the CDR3 is TGTGCCAGCAGCCAAGATGTGGGGGAGGCCACCGGGGAGCTGTTTTTT. Supplemented by reference TRBV14 and TRBJ2-2, the full variable domain reads EAGVTQFPSHSVIEKGQTVTLRCDPISGHDNLYWYRRVMGKEIKFLLHFVKESKQDESGMPNNRFLAERTGGTYSTLKVQPAELEDSGVYFCASSQDVGEATGELFFGEGSRLTVL.

This clone was detected only once. V usage is TRBV2 and J usage is TRBJ2-2; TRBD1 is a possible D gene (6 bases). The germline V gene encodes CDR1 SNHLY and CDR2 FYNNEI. CDR3 size: 15 residues. The germline V and J ends were trimmed by 5 bases and 4 bases, with 14 bases remaining between them. The CDR3 sequence is CASSLQGASTGELFF. The CDR3 nucleotides are TGTGCCAGCAGTTTACAGGGTGCGAGCACCGGGGAGCTGTTTTTT.

The chain combines TRBV7-9 with TRBJ2-7; D is unresolved. CDR3 length equals 11 residues. V was trimmed by 1 base and J by 6 bases, leaving 4 bases between them. The germline gives CDR1 SEHNR, CDR2 FQNEAQ (reference sequence). The CDR3 reads CASSLVGEQYF. The CDR3 nucleotides are TGTGCCAGCAGCTTAGTGGGCGAGCAGTACTTC.

V and J are TRBV18 and TRBJ2-4, with D perhaps matching TRBD1 or TRBD2 (5 bases each). V was clipped by 2 bases and J by 10 bases, with 12 bases between them. Germline values: CDR1 KGHSH, CDR2 LQKENI. The CDR3 is 13 amino acids. The chain's CDR3 is CASSPGTDEIQYF. As DNA, the CDR3 is TGTGCCAGCTCACCAGGGACGGATGAGATTCAGTACTTC. The entire variable domain, with the rest obtained from reference TRBV18 and TRBJ2-4, is as follows: NAGVMQNPRHLVRRRGQEARLRCSPMKGHSHVYWYRQLPEEGLKFMVYLQKENIIDESGMPKERFSAEFPKEGPSILRIQQVVRGDSAAYFCASSPGTDEIQYFGAGTRLSVL.

The V and J genes are TRBV6-4 and TRBJ2-2, with D possibly matching TRBD1 (5 bases). CDR1 is MRHNA and CDR2 is SNTAGT in the germline V gene. The CDR3 consists of 13 residues. Trimming took off 4 bases at V and 7 bases at J, with 10 bases between the two ends. CDR3 DNA: TGTGCCAGCAGTGTCGAAAGGGGCGGGGAGCTGTTTTTT. Its translation: CASSVERGGELFF.

The chain uses TRBV6-1 and TRBJ2-5; perhaps TRBD2 as D (6 bases). Germline V gene sequence: CDR1 MNHNS, CDR2 SASEGT. With 6 bases removed from V and 3 bases from J, the gap between germline ends came to 11 bases. The CDR3 sequence is 13 residues long. CDR3 sequence reads: CASRPGRKETQYF. CDR3 bases: TGTGCCAGCAGGCCCGGGAGAAAAGAGACCCAGTACTTC.

The rearrangement links TRBV5-4 to TRBJ1-2, with D perhaps TRBD1 (6 bases). CDR1 SGHNT and CDR2 YYREEE come from the germline V gene (reference sequence). This CDR3 spans 14 amino acids. With 0 bases removed from V and 5 bases from J, the gap between germline ends came to 11 bases. This CDR3 reads CASSLVRGGYGYTF. CDR3 DNA sequence: TGTGCCAGCAGCTTGGTCAGGGGCGGTTATGGCTACACCTTC.

A few counts support this clone. This chain links TRBV28 with TRBJ1-5, with a tentative D call TRBD1 (5 bases). Germline values: CDR1 MDHEN, CDR2 SYDVKM. The length of the CDR3 is 12 residues. Trimming removed 10 bases at V and 6 bases at J, with 13 bases between. Written as DNA, the CDR3 is TGTGCCACCGCCCGGGGGAGTCAGCCCCAGCATTTT. This translates into CATARGSQPQHF.

The rearrangement joins TRBV6-6 to TRBJ1-2; D remains ambiguous. The germline V gene has CDR1 MNHNY and CDR2 SVGAGI (reference sequence). V dropped 5 bases and J dropped 2 bases, with 12 bases sitting between them. The CDR3 extends over 14 amino acids. CDR3 DNA: TGTGCCAGCAGTCTCCGGGGTCAAAACTATGGCTACACCTTC. Translation gives CASSLRGQNYGYTF.

The rearrangement joins TRBV2 to TRBJ2-1, with a weak D call TRBD1 (6 bases). CDR1 and CDR2 (germline): SNHLY, FYNNEI. The CDR3 covers 16 residues. Trimming removed 2 bases from V and 8 bases from J, with 19 bases in between. The CDR3 reads CASSESPGAIRDEQFF. DNA of the CDR3: TGTGCCAGCAGTGAAAGTCCAGGGGCTATTAGAGATGAGCAGTTCTTC.

This clone was recorded a few times. The chain recombines TRBV2 with TRBJ2-1; D uncertain. CDR3 length equals 12 residues. Trimming stripped 4 bases from V and 3 bases from J, with 4 bases between. The germline V gene has CDR1 SNHLY and CDR2 FYNNEI. The CDR3 is CASSGYYNEQFF. In DNA, the CDR3 is TGTGCCAGCAGTGGGTACTACAATGAGCAGTTCTTC.

This chain uses TRBV27 with TRBJ2-5, with D maybe TRBD2 (6 bases). Germline CDR1 and CDR2: MNHEY and SMNVEV (reference sequence). The V end lost 6 bases, the J end lost 2 bases, and 10 bases lay between the germline ends. CDR3 length equals 13 residues. DNA of the CDR3: TGTGCCAGCAGCGGGAGATTACAAGAGACCCAGTACTTC. The encoded protein is CASSGRLQETQYF.

The table lists this clone with a few counts. The gene calls are TRBV7-3 and TRBJ2-2, with D perhaps given as TRBD1 or TRBD2 (6 bases each). CDR1 is SGHTA and CDR2 is FQGTGA in the germline V gene. The CDR3 sequence is 16 residues long. The V gene lost 0 bases and the J gene lost 5 bases, with 13 bases spanning the gap. As DNA, the CDR3 is TGTGCCAGCAGCTTAACTAGCGGAGGGGGAACCGGGGAGCTGTTTTTT. Translation gives CASSLTSGGGTGELFF.